The clone carrying this T cell receptor (beta chain) was counted only a few times. Its antigen is not known. This record belongs to a study of T-cell reconstitution after alpha-beta-depleted transplantation in children. Study results and limitations: By one year post-transplant, T-cell counts and diversity largely arose from T cells that were newly produced. Several hundred expanded graft clones reportedly gave rise to the alpha-beta T cells present about two months after transplant.

Germline-derived CDR1 and CDR2 are SEHNR and FQNEAQ (reference sequence). The V gene lost 1 base and the J gene lost 4 bases, with 12 bases spanning the gap. The CDR3 spans 15 residues. As it was prepared, the TCRbeta library received unique molecular identifiers. TCRdb reanalysed the PCR reads using MiXCR and keeps one entry per CDR3 protein. The table has more than 400,000 distinct CDR3 sequences, 43% seen once. Sequencing used PBMCs, obtained before TCRalphabeta/CD19-depleted stem cell transplant. The chain has TRBV7-9 and TRBJ2-3; tentative D call: TRBD1 (6 bases). The TCR sequence derives from a girl under 10 years old with aplastic anemia, due to receive a stem cell transplant. The CDR3 DNA is TGTGCCAGCAGCTTAGTACAGGGAAACTCAGATACGCAGTATTTT. This encodes CASSLVQGNSDTQYF.